This paragraph covers one T cell receptor beta chain sequence. These data originate in a study of blood T cell repertoires in COVID-19. Trimming left V 5 bases short and J 5 bases short, with 12 bases between. Germline V gene lookup returns CDR1 MNHEY and CDR2 SMNVEV (reference sequence). This CDR3 has 13 residues. TCRdb's table, derived via immunoSEQ multiplex PCR, lists solely in-frame clones and lacks some. This sample has roughly 340,000 clones; about 93% occur once, and the top ten carry under 3.5%. V is TRBV27 and J is TRBJ1-1; D gene unclear. Specimen: peripheral blood. This receptor was taken from a woman younger than 35 who had recovered from COVID-19. CDR3 nucleotides: TGTGCCAGCAGTCGTAGGCCGGGTACTGAAGCTTTCTTT. Protein sequence: CASSRRPGTEAFF.